Below are 29 T cell receptor beta chains sequenced from a single sample in a study of metastatic and nonmetastatic thyroid tumors. Every patient underwent thyroid surgery untreated. TCRdb re-called clones from the PCR reads using MiXCR. This table has 13,000 to 15,000 clones, about 29% appearing once. The sample comprised tumor tissue. All receptors derive from a male donor with papillary thyroid cancer or a benign thyroid nodule (not recorded which). Some clones in this sample may be carry-over from other donors' samples.

The chain is built from TRBV30 and TRBJ2-1; D is perhaps TRBD1 (5 bases). CDR1 is GTSNPN, CDR2 SVGIG, per germline (reference sequence). The V end was cut by 3 bases, the J end by 2 bases, with 11 bases between. The CDR3 contains 14 residues. The chain's CDR3 is CAWRTGVTYNEQFF. The CDR3 coding sequence is TGTGCCTGGAGAACAGGCGTCACCTACAATGAGCAGTTCTTC. The complete variable domain, with remaining parts taken from reference TRBV30 and TRBJ2-1, reads SQTIHQWPATLVQPVGSPLSLECTVEGTSNPNLYWYRQAAGRGLQLLFYSVGIGQISSEVPQNLSASRPQDRQFILSSKKLLLSDSGFYLCAWRTGVTYNEQFFGPGTRLTVL.

J is TRBJ2-3 and V is TRBV20-1, with 7 bases lining up with TRBD2. CDR3 length equals 15 residues. CDR1 is DFQATT, CDR2 SNEGSKA, per germline (reference sequence). V was pared by 6 bases and J by 2 bases, with 11 bases of the junction left unmatched. The CDR3 is CSAPREGGITDTQYF. CDR3 nucleotide sequence: TGCAGTGCCCCCCGCGAGGGAGGGATCACAGATACGCAGTATTTT.

This clone came up a few times. Because the CDR3 is missing its conserved closing phenylalanine or tryptophan, this is likely a read error. This sequence joins TRBV6-4 and TRBJ2-3; 8 nucleotides agree with TRBD2. V was pared by 6 bases and J by 1 base, with 3 bases of the junction left unmatched. This CDR3 spans 14 amino acids. Germline values: CDR1 MRHNA, CDR2 SNTAGT. The CDR3 reads CASREAGGTDTQYL. In DNA, the CDR3 is TGTGCCAGCAGAGAAGCGGGGGGCACAGATACGCAGTATCTT.

There are many counts of this clone. The CDR3, as DNA: TGCAGTGCTAGCCCACAGGGACGGTATGGCTACACCTTC. Translation: CSASPQGRYGYTF. This chain links TRBV20-1 with TRBJ1-2, with a tentative D call TRBD1 (6 bases). Trimming shortened V by 3 bases and J by 5 bases, and 13 bases separated the two germline ends. Germline lookup yields CDR1 DFQATT and CDR2 SNEGSKA (reference sequence). The CDR3 has 13 residues.

This clone was counted many times. The V gene is TRBV20-1, the J gene TRBJ1-3; tentative D call: TRBD1 (6 bases). The CDR3 runs 14 residues. Trimming stripped 3 bases from V and 0 bases from J, with 9 bases between. Germline V CDR1 and CDR2: DFQATT, SNEGSKA (reference sequence). The CDR3 region has the DNA TGCAGTGCTAGGGCGACAGGCTCTGGAAACACCATATATTTT. Protein sequence: CSARATGSGNTIYF.

The chain recombines TRBV13 with TRBJ1-1; D might be TRBD1 (5 bases). Per the germline V gene, CDR1 is PRHDT and CDR2 is FYEKMQ (reference sequence). CDR3 length equals 14 residues. Trimming removed 3 bases from V and 4 bases from J, with 12 bases in between. CDR3 amino acids: CASSFQGSGTEAFF. The CDR3 coding sequence is TGTGCCAGCAGCTTCCAGGGATCTGGCACTGAAGCTTTCTTT.

At least ten counts were recorded for this clone. V gene TRBV3-1 combines with J gene TRBJ2-3; 8 nucleotides align to TRBD2. Germline assignment: CDR1 LGHDT and CDR2 YNNKEL (reference sequence). This CDR3 has 16 amino acids. V was clipped by 3 bases and J by 2 bases; unmatched bases: 7. Here the CDR3 reads CASSHRVAGSTDTQYF. CDR3 coding DNA: TGTGCCAGCAGCCACCGTGTAGCGGGGTCCACAGATACGCAGTATTTT.

This clone is labeled as medium-sized. The chain couples TRBV6-2 or TRBV6-3 to TRBJ2-2; possibly TRBD1 for D (6 bases). The CDR3 has 15 amino acids. The germline V gene has CDR1 MNHEY and CDR2 SVGEGT. Trimming left V 2 bases short and J 3 bases short, with 10 bases between. CDR3 sequence: CASSYTGPYTGELFF. CDR3 bases: TGTGCCAGCAGTTACACAGGGCCTTACACCGGGGAGCTGTTTTTT.

This clone was observed many times. The V call is TRBV20-1, the J call TRBJ1-1, with D tentatively TRBD1 (6 bases). The germline CDR1 and CDR2 sequences are DFQATT and SNEGSKA (reference sequence). The CDR3 extends over 15 amino acids. V lost 5 bases and J lost 0, with 16 bases in between. The CDR3 loop is CSAEPADSLNTEAFF. The CDR3 DNA sequence: TGCAGTGCTGAGCCGGCGGACAGCCTGAACACTGAAGCTTTCTTT.

This clone was seen at least ten times. CDR3 residues: CASSLAGIRADTQYF. Here the CDR3 DNA reads TGTGCCAGCAGTCTGGCCGGGATTAGGGCGGATACGCAGTATTTT. The chain links TRBV28 to TRBJ2-3; D might be TRBD2 (5 bases). Trimming removed 5 bases from V and 6 bases from J, with 18 bases in between. The length of the CDR3 is 15 residues. The V gene's germline CDR1 is MDHEN and CDR2 SYDVKM.

For this clone: One end of the junction varies from germline; a read error may be responsible. This sequence joins TRBV7-3 and TRBJ2-1; the match to TRBD1 covers 7 bases. CDR1 SGHTA and CDR2 FQGTGA come from the germline V gene. CDR3 length equals 15 residues. CDR3 sequence (DNA): TGTGCCAGCATCTTAGGACAGGTAACCCACAATGAGCAGTTCTTC. It codes for CASILGQVTHNEQFF.

This clone was recorded many times. V gene TRBV30 combines with J gene TRBJ1-1; no reliable D call. The CDR3 extends over 13 amino acids. Looked up from germline, CDR1 is GTSNPN and CDR2 is SVGIG (reference sequence). Deletions cut 0 bases from V and 5 bases from J, with 10 bases between. The CDR3 protein is CAWSVVPGTEAFF. The DNA of the CDR3 is TGTGCCTGGAGTGTGGTCCCGGGGACTGAAGCTTTCTTT.

This clone is medium-sized within its sample. The identical CDR3 is also encoded by other nucleotide sequences in the sample. V and J are TRBV15 and TRBJ1-3, with D tentatively TRBD1 (5 bases). From germline, CDR1 is LNHNV and CDR2 YYDKDF (reference sequence). This CDR3 is built from 15 residues. V was pared by 6 bases and J by 2 bases, with 14 bases between. CDR3 nucleotides: TGTGCCACCAGTATCTACGGGGGGACTGGAAACACCATATATTTT. Translating it yields CATSIYGGTGNTIYF. Full variable domain (outside the CDR3, taken from reference TRBV15 and TRBJ1-3): DAMVIQNPRYQVTQFGKPVTLSCSQTLNHNVMYWYQQKSSQAPKLLFHYYDKDFNNEADTPDNFQSRRPNTSFCFLDIRSPGLGDTAMYLCATSIYGGTGNTIYFGEGSWLTVV.

This clone was observed many times. The V gene is TRBV5-4, the J gene TRBJ2-7; 9 positions match TRBD2. Germline trimming cut 4 bases from V and 5 bases from J; bases unmatched to any gene: 7. The CDR3 length is 14 residues. Per the germline V gene, CDR1 is SGHNT and CDR2 is YYREEE (reference sequence). In DNA, the CDR3 is TGTGCCAGCAGCCCCGGGGTAGCGGGGGACGAGCAGTACTTC. Its translation is CASSPGVAGDEQYF.

This clone was seen many times. The chain has TRBV9 and TRBJ2-7; 14 bases align to TRBD2. CDR3 length equals 16 residues. J gave up 0 bases and V 4 bases, and 3 bases lay outside the gene matches. Germline CDR1 reads SGDLS; CDR2 reads YYNGEE. The CDR3 nucleotides read TGTGCCAGCAGCCCGGGGACTAGCGGGGGCTCCTACGAGCAGTACTTC. Its protein product is CASSPGTSGGSYEQYF.

CDR3 sequence: CSARHEDQHYEQYF. For the CDR3, the DNA is TGCAGTGCTAGACACGAGGATCAGCACTACGAGCAGTACTTC. The chain joins TRBV20-1 to TRBJ2-7; D gene unclear. CDR1 and CDR2 (germline): DFQATT, SNEGSKA (reference sequence). The V and J ends lost 2 bases and 3 bases respectively, with 14 bases between them. The CDR3 is 14 amino acids.

In DNA form, the CDR3 reads TGTGCCTGGAGTGATTTGGGACAGGGGCCCCACGAGCAGTACTTC. It specifies CAWSDLGQGPHEQYF. The chain combines TRBV30 with TRBJ2-7; 10 bases map to TRBD1. The CDR3 runs to 15 residues. V shed 1 base, J shed 5 bases, and the junction held 8 bases outside the gene matches. The germline gives CDR1 GTSNPN, CDR2 SVGIG (reference sequence).

On this clone itself: The junction and the germline gene differ at one end; a read error may be behind it. This chain connects TRBV6-2 or TRBV6-3 to TRBJ2-7; D not resolved. This CDR3 comprises 14 residues. In germline, CDR1 is MNHEY, CDR2 SVGEGT. The CDR3 DNA follows: TGTGCCAGCGGTTACGGATGGCCAGTCTACGAGCAGTACTTC. This gives the protein CASGYGWPVYEQYF.

This clone is deemed medium-sized. The chain recombines TRBV20-1 with TRBJ2-6, with TRBD1 identical over 7 bases. The V segment lost 0 bases and the J segment 1 base; nucleotides outside the gene matches: 3. The CDR3 consists of 16 residues. In germline, CDR1 is DFQATT, CDR2 SNEGSKA (reference sequence). As DNA, the CDR3 is TGCAGTGCTAGAGAACCGGGACAGTCTGGGGCCAACGTCCTGACTTTC. Translation: CSAREPGQSGANVLTF.

This chain uses TRBV7-2 with TRBJ2-7; D remains unclear. CDR3 length: 12 residues. V was trimmed by 5 bases and J by 3 bases, leaving 8 bases between them. The germline V gene has CDR1 SGHTA and CDR2 FQGNSA. As DNA, the CDR3 is TGTGCCAGCAGCCAGAGTGGCTACGAGCAGTACTTC. It codes for CASSQSGYEQYF.

This clone was detected many times. The chain carries TRBV30 and TRBJ2-6; possibly TRBD1 for D (5 bases). The CDR3 runs 18 residues. The V gene's germline CDR1 is GTSNPN and CDR2 SVGIG (reference sequence). The V end was cut by 1 base, the J end by 5 bases, with 21 bases between. The chain's CDR3 is CAWSAGLGFLFRANVLTF. DNA for the CDR3: TGTGCCTGGAGTGCAGGGTTGGGGTTCTTGTTTAGGGCCAACGTCCTGACTTTC.

Concerning this clone: Mismatch with germline at one junction end may stem from a read error. The chain couples TRBV11-2 to TRBJ2-1, with 9 bases matching TRBD2. There are 18 residues in the CDR3. Per germline, CDR1 SGHAT and CDR2 FQNNGV. The CDR3 DNA follows: TGTGCCAGAAGCCAATTTAAGGCCGGGACTAGCCGGAGGAATGAGCAGTTATTC. It translates to CARSQFKAGTSRRNEQLF. The full variable domain, rest sourced from reference TRBV11-2 and TRBJ2-1, is EAGVAQSPRYKIIEKRQSVAFWCNPISGHATLYWYQQILGQGPKLLIQFQNNGVVDDSQLPKDRFSAERLKGVDSTLKIQPAKLEDSAVYLCARSQFKAGTSRRNEQLFGPGTRLTVL.

The chain combines TRBV5-5 with TRBJ1-2; no firm D call. There are 15 residues in the CDR3. Looked up from germline, CDR1 is SGHKS and CDR2 is YYEKEE (reference sequence). Trimming stripped 1 base from V and 1 base from J, with 11 bases between. The CDR3 reads CASSLQASSNYGYTF. CDR3 sequence (DNA): TGTGCCAGCAGCTTGCAGGCTTCAAGTAACTATGGCTACACCTTC.

This clone was picked up many times. The chain carries TRBV7-9 and TRBJ2-7; 9 positions match TRBD1. CDR1 is SEHNR and CDR2 is FQNEAQ in the germline V gene (reference sequence). The CDR3 is 14 amino acids. Trimming removed 4 bases from V and 3 bases from J; junction bases left unmatched: 4. CDR3 in amino acids: CASSSGTGSYEQYF. CDR3 bases: TGTGCCAGCAGCTCCGGGACAGGGAGCTACGAGCAGTACTTC.

This clone has a count of ten or more. The chain links TRBV19 to TRBJ2-3; TRBD2 aligns across 8 bases. Germline CDR1 is LNHDA and CDR2 is SQIVND (reference sequence). The CDR3 spans 15 residues. V gave up 10 bases and J gave up 2 bases; unmatched junction bases: 11. The CDR3 is CAITPGLDSTDTQYF. CDR3 DNA: TGTGCCATTACCCCGGGACTAGACTCCACAGATACGCAGTATTTT.

Concerning this clone itself: Likely a read error: the CDR3 ends without its conserved phenylalanine or tryptophan. Because the CDR3's place on the DNA is in doubt, the DNA is left out and the CDR3 is given as listed by TCRdb. The genes are TRBV18 and TRBJ2-7; TRBD2, the D gene given by the table, was not confirmed from the DNA. In germline, CDR1 is KGHSH, CDR2 LQKENI. Including both end residues, the CDR3 is 20 amino acids long. The CDR3 loop is CASSLKGGSGLAGPTDEKYL.

This clone was counted at least ten times. V is TRBV12-5 and J is TRBJ2-3; no clear D gene. This CDR3 has 12 residues. Trimming took off 1 base at V and 5 bases at J, with 4 bases between the two ends. Looked up from germline, CDR1 is LGHNT and CDR2 is FRNRAP. CDR3 region: CASGLGRDTQYF. CDR3 in DNA: TGTGCTAGTGGTTTGGGGCGAGATACGCAGTATTTT.

The genes are TRBV5-1 and TRBJ2-3; 8 nucleotides align to TRBD2. The CDR3 is 15 amino acids. Germline lookup yields CDR1 SGHRS and CDR2 YFSETQ. V dropped 3 bases and J dropped 6; count of bases not matched to a gene: 9. CDR3 DNA sequence: TGCGCCAGCAGCTACTTGGGCGGGGGGTCGGATACGCAGTATTTT. It encodes CASSYLGGGSDTQYF. Together with reference TRBV5-1 and TRBJ2-3, the CDR3 gives the full variable domain: KAGVTQTPRYLIKTRGQQVTLSCSPISGHRSVSWYQQTPGQGLQFLFEYFSETQRNKGNFPGRFSGRQFSNSRSEMNVSTLELGDSALYLCASSYLGGGSDTQYFGPGTRLTVL.

This clone was seen a few times. The chain joins TRBV24-1 to TRBJ2-7; D call uncertain. V shed 7 bases and J shed 5 bases, with 11 bases lying between them. The CDR3 has 12 amino acids. Germline loops: CDR1 KGHDR, CDR2 SFDVKD. CDR3: CATRRARDEQYF. CDR3 nucleotides: TGTGCCACCAGAAGAGCCCGGGACGAGCAGTACTTC.